A single sample is the source of the 14 T cell receptor beta chains below, sequenced in a study of T cells in Graves' hyperthyroidism and ophthalmopathy. From RNA transcripts, TCR beta CDR3 regions were amplified. HTBI primers drove first-round RT-PCR of the TCR CDR3. TCRdb re-called the multiplex PCR reads through MiXCR, storing one row per CDR3 protein. The repertoire includes about 350,000 distinct CDR3 sequences, about 15% of them detected once, and around 35% sits in the top ten. Specimen: blood. Receptors originate from a woman younger than 45 with Graves' hyperthyroidism that later progressed to Graves' ophthalmopathy.

In this sample, this clonotype turned up many times. The gene calls are TRBV27 and TRBJ2-5, with TRBD2 matching 8 bases. The V gene's germline CDR1 is MNHEY and CDR2 SMNVEV (reference sequence). The CDR3 totals 13 residues. J was trimmed by 5 bases and V by 10 bases; bases with no gene match: 9. The DNA for the CDR3 is TGTGCCACTCCGGGACTAGTATGGGAGACCCAGTACTTC. Amino acids: CATPGLVWETQYF.

The J gene is TRBJ2-1, the V gene TRBV19, with 9 bases matching TRBD2. Germline values: CDR1 LNHDA, CDR2 SQIVND (reference sequence). The CDR3 totals 16 residues. The V and J ends lost 4 bases and 7 bases, in that order; junction bases with no gene match: 11. CDR3 in amino acids: CASSNSAAGGWNEQFF. Here the CDR3 DNA reads TGTGCCAGTAGTAACTCGGCAGCGGGAGGATGGAATGAGCAGTTCTTC.

This clonotype was counted only a few times. The J gene is TRBJ2-3, the V gene TRBV11-2; 7 bases agree with TRBD1. Germline V gene sequence: CDR1 SGHAT, CDR2 FQNNGV. This CDR3 region has 14 residues. Trimming cost V 3 bases and J 6 bases; bases outside gene matches: 6. CDR3 in amino acids: CASSFDRVKDTQYF. The CDR3 bases are TGTGCCAGCAGCTTTGACAGGGTAAAGGATACGCAGTATTTT.

The gene calls are TRBV2 and TRBJ1-2, with 12 bases identical to TRBD1. Trimming at V came to 6 bases and at J to 4 bases, leaving 15 bases not matched to a gene. This CDR3 spans 18 amino acids. Germline-derived CDR1 and CDR2 are SNHLY and FYNNEI. The CDR3 nucleotides are TGTGCCAGCAGCGCGGTTCCGGGACAGGGGGCTATCGGCTATGGCTACACCTTC. It translates to CASSAVPGQGAIGYGYTF.

In this sample, this clonotype turned up many times. The rearrangement uses TRBV6-1 and TRBJ1-2, with D perhaps TRBD1 (5 bases). The CDR3 extends over 15 amino acids. The V gene's germline CDR1 is MNHNS and CDR2 SASEGT. The V end lost 5 bases, the J end lost 6 bases, and 19 bases lay between the germline ends. The CDR3 nucleotides are TGTGCCAGCAGTAGAGGGGCAGCATTGGTCGATGGCTACACCTTC. Residues: CASSRGAALVDGYTF.

This clonotype came up many times. This chain uses TRBV7-6 with TRBJ2-1, with a possible D match to TRBD2 (5 bases). This CDR3 contains 14 residues. CDR1 and CDR2 (germline): SGHVS, FNYEAQ. Trimming left V 7 bases short and J 4 bases short, with 14 bases between. Written as DNA, the CDR3 is TGTGCCAGCACGGGCGGGCCCCAATACAATGAGCAGTTCTTC. Protein product: CASTGGPQYNEQFF.

This clonotype has just a few counts. The CDR3 sequence is CASSQDLRGDNYGYTF. The DNA for the CDR3 is TGCGCCAGCAGCCAAGATCTAAGGGGGGACAACTATGGCTACACCTTC. This chain joins TRBV4-1 and TRBJ1-2, with D maybe TRBD1 (6 bases). Germline V gene data show CDR1 as MGHRA and CDR2 as YSYEKL. This CDR3 region has 16 residues. V was shortened by 0 bases and J by 2 bases, with 13 bases between the two germline ends.

This clonotype has more than one count but fewer than ten. The V and J genes are TRBV20-1 and TRBJ1-3; D is unclear. The length of the CDR3 is 15 residues. Germline V gene lookup returns CDR1 DFQATT and CDR2 SNEGSKA (reference sequence). V shed 3 bases and J shed 4 bases, with 16 bases lying between them. Written as DNA, the CDR3 is TGCAGTGCTAGTGAAAGTGCAGGCGCAGGAAACACCATATATTTT. Residues: CSASESAGAGNTIYF.

This clonotype occurred many times. The gene calls are TRBV12-3 or TRBV12-4 and TRBJ2-1, with a possible D match to TRBD2 (6 bases). CDR3 length: 18 amino acids. With 4 bases removed from V and 0 bases from J, the gap between germline ends came to 19 bases. The CDR3 nucleotides are TGTGCCAGCAGTTCTCGCACGGCGGGGAAGGTCTCCTACAATGAGCAGTTCTTC. Its protein product is CASSSRTAGKVSYNEQFF.

This clonotype came up many times. This rearrangement joins TRBV7-8 to TRBJ2-3, with D unclear. The CDR3 runs to 16 residues. Trimming removed 1 base from V and 1 base from J, with 12 bases in between. The V gene's germline CDR1 is SGHVS and CDR2 FQNEAQ. Here the CDR3 reads CASSLGSSEGTDTQYF. CDR3 coding DNA: TGTGCCAGCAGCTTAGGGTCTTCAGAGGGCACAGATACGCAGTATTTT.

In this sample, this clonotype turned up a few times. The chain joins TRBV9 to TRBJ1-3; tentative D call: TRBD1 (6 bases). In germline, CDR1 is SGDLS, CDR2 YYNGEE. This CDR3 comprises 16 residues. Trimming removed 4 bases from V and 0 bases from J, with 14 bases in between. CDR3 in amino acids: CASSPIGQNSGNTIYF. The CDR3 DNA reads as TGTGCCAGCAGCCCTATAGGACAGAACTCTGGAAACACCATATATTTT.

In this sample, this clonotype turned up many times. V gene TRBV7-9 combines with J gene TRBJ2-2; the D is unclear. Trimming took off 4 bases at V and 8 bases at J, with 11 bases between the two ends. The germline CDR1 and CDR2 sequences are SEHNR and FQNEAQ (reference sequence). The CDR3 is made up of 13 amino acids. The DNA of the CDR3 is TGTGCCAGCAGCTCCCCTGGTGCTGGGGAGCTGTTTTTT. This codes for CASSSPGAGELFF.

This clonotype was recorded at least ten times. This chain connects TRBV15 to TRBJ2-7; 8 bases align to TRBD2. This CDR3 has 16 amino acids. CDR1 LNHNV and CDR2 YYDKDF come from the germline V gene (reference sequence). The junction had 14 bases not matched to a gene; V was cut back by 3 bases and J by 7 bases. The CDR3 bases are TGTGCCACCAGCAGGGGGACCGGGACTAGGAAGGGGGAGCAGTACTTC. Amino acid sequence: CATSRGTGTRKGEQYF.

This chain joins TRBV6-2 or TRBV6-3 and TRBJ2-7; D uncertain. This CDR3 has 16 amino acids. V lost 8 bases and J lost 5, with 25 bases in between. CDR1 is MNHEY and CDR2 is SVGEGT in the germline V gene. CDR3 residues: CASSIQPQSSLHEQYF. CDR3 in DNA: TGTGCCAGCTCCATACAACCGCAAAGCTCACTTCACGAGCAGTACTTC.